The 16 T cell receptor beta chains in this list originate from one sample, sequenced in a study of cytomegalovirus exposure and HLA in healthy donors. Researchers ran the PCR with 60 Vbeta and 13 Jbeta primers. The assay was immunoSEQ multiplex PCR, and TCRdb's table has in-frame clones only and misses some. The data show fewer than 90,000 clones, with around 76% seen just once and around 9.1% held by the top ten. Sequenced: PBMCs. The receptors shown here come from a man aged 25 to 40 in good health and CMV-seropositive.

This clone has more than one count but fewer than ten. J is TRBJ1-4 and V is TRBV2, with D maybe TRBD1 (6 bases). V gave up 6 bases and J gave up 16 bases, with 27 bases separating them. This CDR3 has 15 amino acids. The germline gives CDR1 SNHLY, CDR2 FYNNEI. The CDR3 nucleotides read TGTGCCAGCAGCCTAAATTGGGACATGCCTCTCCCCTGGTTTTTT. Amino acid sequence: CASSLNWDMPLPWFF.

CDR3 region: CASSPATGQALRQPQHF. CDR3 nucleotides: TGTGCCAGCAGCCCGGCGACGGGACAGGCCCTAAGGCAGCCCCAGCATTTT. The chain carries TRBV7-2 and TRBJ1-5, with 8 bases lining up with TRBD1. Trimming at V came to 5 bases and at J to 7 bases, leaving 16 bases not matched to a gene. The germline CDR1 and CDR2 sequences are SGHTA and FQGNSA. This CDR3 has 17 amino acids.

This clone was counted once. J is TRBJ1-1 and V is TRBV9; no clear D gene. V lost 2 bases and J lost 0, with 5 bases in between. Germline CDR1 and CDR2: SGDLS and YYNGEE. The CDR3 runs 13 residues. CDR3 in amino acids: CASSVELNTEAFF. CDR3 coding DNA: TGTGCCAGCAGCGTTGAGTTGAACACTGAAGCTTTCTTT.

The chain's CDR3 is CASSYSSFVPVQPQHF. The CDR3 nucleotides are TGTGCCAGCAGTTACTCGTCATTTGTTCCAGTTCAGCCCCAGCATTTT. The rearrangement links TRBV6-5 to TRBJ1-5; D ambiguous. The germline V and J ends were trimmed by 0 bases and 6 bases, with 15 bases remaining between them. The CDR3 covers 16 residues. In germline, CDR1 is MNHEY, CDR2 SVGAGI.

V usage is TRBV7-2 and J usage is TRBJ2-7; TRBD2 aligns across 12 bases. This CDR3 region has 15 residues. Germline V gives CDR1 SGHTA, CDR2 FQGNSA. With 5 bases clipped from V and 3 bases from J, the junction kept 5 bases outside the gene matches. The CDR3 DNA is TGTGCCAGCAGCACGAGACTAGCGGGGGTCTACGAGCAGTACTTC. It is translated as CASSTRLAGVYEQYF.

The J gene is TRBJ2-1, the V gene TRBV18; TRBD1 aligns across 7 bases. Germline trimming cut 4 bases from V and 1 base from J; bases unmatched to any gene: 7. The V gene's germline CDR1 is KGHSH and CDR2 LQKENI. The CDR3 contains 16 residues. The CDR3: CASSLIPGQSYNEQFF. The CDR3 nucleotides read TGTGCCAGCTCACTAATACCGGGACAGTCCTACAATGAGCAGTTCTTC.

This chain uses TRBV19 with TRBJ2-2; D is perhaps TRBD1 (6 bases). V gave up 3 bases and J gave up 3 bases, with 8 bases separating them. There are 14 residues in the CDR3. The germline gives CDR1 LNHDA, CDR2 SQIVND (reference sequence). This CDR3 reads CASSISGDTGELFF. DNA of the CDR3: TGTGCCAGTAGTATCTCAGGGGACACCGGGGAGCTGTTTTTT.

The rearrangement uses TRBV6-5 and TRBJ1-4, with TRBD1 matching 7 bases. The V and J ends lost 2 bases and 9 bases, in that order; junction bases with no gene match: 6. Germline V CDR1 and CDR2: MNHEY, SVGAGI. This CDR3 spans 14 amino acids. The CDR3 sequence: CASSYQEQGKKLFF. The CDR3 DNA reads TGTGCCAGCAGTTACCAAGAACAGGGGAAAAAACTGTTTTTT.

In nucleotides, the CDR3 is TGTGCCAGTACCTCATACAGGGTGAGGGGATCTGGAAACACCATATATTTT. Protein sequence: CASTSYRVRGSGNTIYF. V is TRBV19 and J is TRBJ1-3; tentative D call: TRBD1 (6 bases). Germline V gene lookup returns CDR1 LNHDA and CDR2 SQIVND (reference sequence). CDR3 size: 17 residues. Trimming stripped 7 bases from V and 1 base from J, with 20 bases between.

This clone occurred a few times. The chain is built from TRBV6-1 and TRBJ1-1, with 10 bases identical to TRBD1. Germline CDR1 reads MNHNS; CDR2 reads SASEGT. The CDR3 covers 15 residues. V gave up 0 bases and J gave up 8 bases; unmatched junction bases: 6. CDR3 DNA sequence: TGTGCCAGCAGTGAAGCCGAGGACAGGGGGTCCGAAGCTTTCTTT. This encodes CASSEAEDRGSEAFF.

The chain recombines TRBV20-1 with TRBJ1-1, with D uncertain. CDR1 and CDR2 (germline): DFQATT, SNEGSKA (reference sequence). The CDR3 sequence is 9 residues long. The V end lost 5 bases, the J end lost 6 bases, and 4 bases lay between the germline ends. CDR3 sequence reads: CSAVSEAFF. The CDR3 DNA reads as TGCAGTGCTGTCTCTGAAGCTTTCTTT.

CDR3 region: CASSGGPSGAWETQYF. CDR3 nucleotide sequence: TGTGCCAGCAGTGGGGGCCCTAGCGGAGCCTGGGAGACCCAGTACTTC. V usage is TRBV2 and J usage is TRBJ2-5, with 7 nucleotides matching TRBD2. The CDR3 spans 16 residues. Trimming at V came to 4 bases and at J to 5 bases, leaving 13 bases not matched to a gene. The germline V gene encodes CDR1 SNHLY and CDR2 FYNNEI.

The chain recombines TRBV4-3 with TRBJ1-6; 9 bases are shared with TRBD1. This CDR3 is built from 15 residues. V trimming: 3 bases; J trimming: 4 bases; junction bases outside the gene matches: 1. The germline gives CDR1 LGHNA, CDR2 YSLEER. The CDR3 loop is CASSQDRGYNSPLHF. Here the CDR3 DNA reads TGCGCCAGCAGCCAGGACAGGGGATATAATTCACCCCTCCACTTT.

This clone was recorded once. The chain couples TRBV10-3 to TRBJ2-7; TRBD1 agrees at 8 bases. The germline CDR1 and CDR2 sequences are ENHRY and SYGVKD. Trimming removed 5 bases from V and 2 bases from J; junction bases left unmatched: 5. The CDR3 is made up of 14 amino acids. CDR3 sequence: CAISNRDRTYEQYF. DNA for the CDR3: TGTGCCATCAGTAACCGGGACAGGACCTACGAGCAGTACTTC.

The chain employs TRBV27 and TRBJ2-7, with 7 nucleotides matching TRBD1. The CDR3 loop spans 13 amino acids. Trimming cost V 4 bases and J 0 bases; bases outside gene matches: 0. The germline CDR1 and CDR2 sequences are MNHEY and SMNVEV (reference sequence). The CDR3 DNA is TGTGCCAGCAGTTGGGACAGCTCCTACGAGCAGTACTTC. Residues: CASSWDSSYEQYF.

This chain links TRBV6-5 with TRBJ2-7; D is ambiguous. The germline gives CDR1 MNHEY, CDR2 SVGAGI. Trimming pared 4 bases from V and 4 bases from J, leaving 5 bases between. The CDR3 has 11 amino acids. This chain's CDR3 is CASSFLYEQYF. CDR3 in DNA: TGTGCCAGCAGTTTCTTATACGAGCAGTACTTC.